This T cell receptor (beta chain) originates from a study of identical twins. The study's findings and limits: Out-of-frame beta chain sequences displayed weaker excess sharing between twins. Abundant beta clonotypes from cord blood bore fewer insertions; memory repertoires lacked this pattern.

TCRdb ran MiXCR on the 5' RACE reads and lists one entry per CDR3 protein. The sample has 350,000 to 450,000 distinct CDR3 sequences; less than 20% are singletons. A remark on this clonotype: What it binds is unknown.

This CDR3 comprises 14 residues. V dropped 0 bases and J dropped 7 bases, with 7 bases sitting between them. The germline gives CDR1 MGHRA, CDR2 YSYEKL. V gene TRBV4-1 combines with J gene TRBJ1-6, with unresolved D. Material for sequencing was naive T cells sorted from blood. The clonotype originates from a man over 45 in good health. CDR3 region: CASSQEWGNSPLHF. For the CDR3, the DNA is TGCGCCAGCAGCCAAGAGTGGGGAAATTCACCCCTCCACTTT.